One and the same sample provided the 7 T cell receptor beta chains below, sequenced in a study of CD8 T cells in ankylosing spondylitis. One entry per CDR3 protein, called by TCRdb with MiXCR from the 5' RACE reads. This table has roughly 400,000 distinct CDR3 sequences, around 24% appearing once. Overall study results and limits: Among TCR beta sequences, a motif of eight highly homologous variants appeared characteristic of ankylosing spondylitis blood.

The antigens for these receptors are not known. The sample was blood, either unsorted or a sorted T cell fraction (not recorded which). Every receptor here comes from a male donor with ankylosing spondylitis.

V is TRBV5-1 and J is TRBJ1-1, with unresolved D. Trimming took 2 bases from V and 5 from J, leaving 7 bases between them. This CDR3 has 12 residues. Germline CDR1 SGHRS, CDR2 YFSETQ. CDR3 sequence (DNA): TGCGCCAGCAGCTTCACATCAACTGAAGCTTTCTTT. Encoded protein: CASSFTSTEAFF.

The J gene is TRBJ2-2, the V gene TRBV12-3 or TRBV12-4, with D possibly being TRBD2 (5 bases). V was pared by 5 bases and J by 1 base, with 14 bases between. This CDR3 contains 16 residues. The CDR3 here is CASSAPGSLNTGELFF. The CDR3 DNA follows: TGTGCCAGCAGTGCCCCGGGAAGTTTGAACACCGGGGAGCTGTTTTTT.

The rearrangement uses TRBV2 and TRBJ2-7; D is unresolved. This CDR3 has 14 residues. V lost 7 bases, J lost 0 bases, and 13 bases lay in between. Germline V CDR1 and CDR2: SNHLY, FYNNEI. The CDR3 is CASKPRRSSYEQYF. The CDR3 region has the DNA TGTGCCAGCAAGCCTCGCAGAAGCTCCTACGAGCAGTACTTC.

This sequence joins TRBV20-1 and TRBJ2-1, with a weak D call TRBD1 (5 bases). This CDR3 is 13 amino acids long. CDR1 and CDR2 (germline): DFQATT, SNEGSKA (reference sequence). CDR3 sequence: CSLGRNLYNEQFF. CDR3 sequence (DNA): TGCAGCTTGGGGCGGAATCTCTACAATGAGCAGTTCTTC.

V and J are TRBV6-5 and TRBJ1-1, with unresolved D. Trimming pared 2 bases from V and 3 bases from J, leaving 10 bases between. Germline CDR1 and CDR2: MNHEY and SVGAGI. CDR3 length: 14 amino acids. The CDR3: CASSYTEYDTEAFF. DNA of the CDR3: TGTGCCAGCAGTTACACAGAATACGACACTGAAGCTTTCTTT.

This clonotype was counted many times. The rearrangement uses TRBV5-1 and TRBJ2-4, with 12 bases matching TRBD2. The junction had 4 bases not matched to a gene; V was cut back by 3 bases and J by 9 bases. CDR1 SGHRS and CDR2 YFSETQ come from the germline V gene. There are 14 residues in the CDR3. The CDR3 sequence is CASSSGLAGFIQYF. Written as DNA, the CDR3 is TGCGCCAGCAGCTCGGGACTAGCGGGTTTCATTCAGTACTTC.

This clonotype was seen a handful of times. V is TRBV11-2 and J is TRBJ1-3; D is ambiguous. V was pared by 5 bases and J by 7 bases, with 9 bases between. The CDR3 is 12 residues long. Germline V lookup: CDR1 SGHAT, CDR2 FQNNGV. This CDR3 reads CASSPAANTIYF. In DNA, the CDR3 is TGTGCCAGCAGCCCAGCGGCGAACACCATATATTTT.